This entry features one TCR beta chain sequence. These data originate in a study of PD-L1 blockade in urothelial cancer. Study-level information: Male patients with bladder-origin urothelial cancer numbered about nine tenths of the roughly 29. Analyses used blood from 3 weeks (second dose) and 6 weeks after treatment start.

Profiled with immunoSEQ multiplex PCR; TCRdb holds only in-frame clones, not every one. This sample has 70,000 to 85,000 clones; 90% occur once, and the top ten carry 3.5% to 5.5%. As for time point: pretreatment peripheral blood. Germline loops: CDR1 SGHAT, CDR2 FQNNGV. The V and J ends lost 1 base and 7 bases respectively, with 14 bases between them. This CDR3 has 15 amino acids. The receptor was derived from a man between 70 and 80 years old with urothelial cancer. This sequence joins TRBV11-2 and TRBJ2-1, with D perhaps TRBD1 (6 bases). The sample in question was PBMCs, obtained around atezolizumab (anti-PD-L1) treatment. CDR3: CASSLGLGTPNEQFF. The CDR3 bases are TGTGCCAGCAGCTTAGGGCTGGGGACACCAAATGAGCAGTTCTTC.